This TCR beta chain was sequenced for a study of T cells in Graves' hyperthyroidism and ophthalmopathy. TCR beta CDR3 sequences were amplified from RNA transcripts. Carried out on the TCR CDR3, a first-round RT-PCR used the HTBI primer set. TCRdb reprocessed the multiplex PCR reads with MiXCR, giving one entry per CDR3 protein. This table has roughly 510,000 distinct CDR3 sequences, 40% to 55% appearing once. Diagnoses used clinical symptoms, serum thyroxine and TRAb, thyroid ultrasound and orbital computed tomography. The CDR3 spans 15 residues. CDR1 MGHRA and CDR2 YSYEKL come from the germline V gene. V was pared by 3 bases and J by 8 bases, with 19 bases between.

The J gene is TRBJ1-2, the V gene TRBV4-1, with a possible D match to TRBD1 (6 bases). Input material: peripheral blood or thyroid tissue (not recorded which). This TCR came from an adult woman with Graves' disease, either hyperthyroidism or ophthalmopathy (not recorded which). For the CDR3, the DNA is TGCGCCAGCAGCCAGATGGGACAAGCTCAGTTCGGCTACACCTTC. It is translated as CASSQMGQAQFGYTF.